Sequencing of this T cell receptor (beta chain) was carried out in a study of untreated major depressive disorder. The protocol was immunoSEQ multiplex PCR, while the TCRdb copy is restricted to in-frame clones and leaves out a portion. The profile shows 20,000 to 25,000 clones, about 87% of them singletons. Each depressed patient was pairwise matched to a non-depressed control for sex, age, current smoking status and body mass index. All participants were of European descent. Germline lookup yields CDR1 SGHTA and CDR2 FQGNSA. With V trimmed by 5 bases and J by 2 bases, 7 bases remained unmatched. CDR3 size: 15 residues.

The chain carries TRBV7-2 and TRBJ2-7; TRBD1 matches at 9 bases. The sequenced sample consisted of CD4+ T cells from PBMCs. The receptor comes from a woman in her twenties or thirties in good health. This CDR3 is CASSPTGQGPYEQYF. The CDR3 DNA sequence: TGTGCCAGCAGCCCGACGGGACAGGGACCCTACGAGCAGTACTTC.